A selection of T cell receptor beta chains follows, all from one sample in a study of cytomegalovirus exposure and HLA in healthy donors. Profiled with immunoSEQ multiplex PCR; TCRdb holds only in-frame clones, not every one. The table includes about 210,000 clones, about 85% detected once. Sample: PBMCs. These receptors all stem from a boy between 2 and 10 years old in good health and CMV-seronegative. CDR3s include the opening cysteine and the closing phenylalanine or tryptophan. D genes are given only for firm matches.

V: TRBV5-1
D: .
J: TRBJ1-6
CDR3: CASSLDGQGQKALHF

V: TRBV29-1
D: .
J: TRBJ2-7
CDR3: CSVEERTRQPYEQYF

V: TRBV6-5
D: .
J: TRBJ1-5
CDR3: CASSFCTSCTGPQHF

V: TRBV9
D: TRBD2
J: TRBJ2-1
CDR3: CASSVVPSGNEQFF

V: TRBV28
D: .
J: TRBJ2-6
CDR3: CASSPTSGANVLTF

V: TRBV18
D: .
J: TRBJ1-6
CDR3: CASSLTGSDSPLHF

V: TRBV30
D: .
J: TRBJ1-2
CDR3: CAWSVLEGVGSYTF

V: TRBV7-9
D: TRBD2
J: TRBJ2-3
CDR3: CASSLRLAGDTDTQYF

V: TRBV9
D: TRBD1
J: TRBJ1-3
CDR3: CASSVGDRGPGNTIYF

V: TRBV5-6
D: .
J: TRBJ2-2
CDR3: CASSSLGVGELFF

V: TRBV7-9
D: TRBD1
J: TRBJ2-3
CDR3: CASSLHRGRTDTQYF

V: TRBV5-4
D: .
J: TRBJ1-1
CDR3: CASGIRTANTEAFF

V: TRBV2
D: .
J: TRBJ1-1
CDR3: CASSVLLSNTEAFF

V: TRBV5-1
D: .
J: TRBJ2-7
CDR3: CASKEGITYEQYF

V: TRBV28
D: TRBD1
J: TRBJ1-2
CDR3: CASRETGTGEKGGYTF

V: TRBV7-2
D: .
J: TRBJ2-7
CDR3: CASSLIGASYEQYF